The clone carrying this TCR beta chain was seen only once. This sample was included in a study of blood T cell repertoires in COVID-19. Study background: Spain, Italy and the United States supplied samples that represented acute and convalescent COVID-19.

Original processing methods: Amplification from reference gene primers served as the basis for estimated nucleated cell counts. Method: immunoSEQ multiplex PCR; TCRdb's copy keeps in-frame clones and lacks some. V and J calls and clone size are those listed in that table; D and trimming were worked out from the DNA. The sample has about 82,000 clones, over 70% seen once. Deletions cut 5 bases from V and 1 base from J, with 11 bases between. The CDR3 runs to 14 residues. Per germline, CDR1 SGHVS and CDR2 FQNEAQ. This TCR derives from a woman in her sixties or seventies with acute or convalescent COVID-19. Sequencing input: peripheral blood. This chain connects TRBV7-8 to TRBJ1-2, with TRBD1 as a possible D gene (5 bases). CDR3 residues: CASSHLTVNYGYTF. CDR3 nucleotides: TGTGCCAGCAGCCACTTGACAGTTAACTATGGCTACACCTTC.